What follows is one T cell receptor (beta chain) and its context. The record originates from a study of shared clonotypes between healthy human individuals. Sequencing was performed with immunoSEQ multiplex PCR; in TCRdb, only in-frame clones are kept and a portion is missing. The top ten clones hold approximately 0.1% of a sample with 660,000 or so clones, approximately 96% of them seen once. In the naive CD8 group, cells lacked CD45RO and were positively selected for CCR7, so terminally differentiated effector memory CD45RA+ cells were left out. This clonotype was sampled from a woman aged 25 to 39 in good health. Sequencing used naive CD8+ T cells sorted from blood.

The CDR3 DNA sequence: TGCGCCAGCAGCTTGAATACCGGCAACACTGAAGCTTTCTTT. Amino acids: CASSLNTGNTEAFF. V and J are TRBV5-1 and TRBJ1-1; D not certain. This CDR3 has 14 amino acids. CDR1 and CDR2 (germline): SGHRS, YFSETQ. V was cut by 1 base and J by 2 bases, with 9 bases left in between.